This TCR beta chain was captured by sequencing in a study of cytomegalovirus exposure and HLA in healthy donors. The study's findings and limits: In an earlier analysis, most TCR beta V segments were productive about 87% or about 30% of the time.

A word on this clone: Its antigen is undetermined.

PCR primers comprised 60 Vbeta and 13 Jbeta primers. The data were produced by immunoSEQ multiplex PCR, yet TCRdb's version contains in-frame clones alone and is incomplete. The sample holds about 140,000 clones, 65% to 85% seen once. This CDR3 comprises 15 residues. CDR1 and CDR2 from the germline V gene are MNHEY and SMNVEV (reference sequence). Trimming removed 1 base from V and 7 bases from J; junction bases left unmatched: 5. Sequenced material: PBMCs. The receptor's source is a male donor in good health and CMV-seronegative. The genes are TRBV27 and TRBJ2-1, with 9 nucleotides matching TRBD2. CDR3 protein: CASSLLGGRANEQFF. DNA of the CDR3: TGTGCCAGCAGTTTATTAGGCGGGAGGGCAAATGAGCAGTTCTTC.